This TCR beta chain was profiled in a study of T cells in Graves' hyperthyroidism and ophthalmopathy. Overall study: Peripheral blood sampling occurred at initial diagnosis, before any treatment.

There are many counts of this clonotype. Trimming cost V 3 bases and J 1 base, with 14 bases left between them. The CDR3 runs 15 residues. The germline CDR1 and CDR2 sequences are SGHRS and YFSETQ. The patients, who ranged from 18 to 65 in age, presented with newly diagnosed hyperthyroidism lasting under 2 months. Exclusion criteria comprised uncontrolled infection, other autoimmune disease, pregnancy or lactation. Using less than 12 ml of fresh peripheral blood, PBMCs were prepared. TCR beta CDR3 region amplification was performed from RNA transcripts. A first-round RT-PCR of the TCR CDR3 used the HTBI primer set. A single record per CDR3 protein comes from TCRdb applying MiXCR to the multiplex PCR reads. Among under 650,000 distinct CDR3 sequences, around 15% were seen once, and the ten largest hold around 4%.

The V and J genes are TRBV5-1 and TRBJ2-7; possibly TRBD2 for D (6 bases). The sequence derives from a woman under 40 with Graves' hyperthyroidism. The sample taken for sequencing was blood. CDR3 sequence (DNA): TGCGCCAGCAGCTGGTCCGGGACTCTTTCCTACGAGCAGTACTTC. Residues: CASSWSGTLSYEQYF.